What follows are 30 T cell receptor beta chains derived from one specimen sequenced in a study of CD8 T cells in ankylosing spondylitis. From the 5' RACE reads, TCRdb called clonotypes with MiXCR, one entry per CDR3 protein. The table includes 250,000 to 300,000 distinct CDR3 sequences, approximately 20% detected once. Specimen: blood, either unsorted or a sorted T cell fraction (not recorded which). The receptors were sampled from a male donor with ankylosing spondylitis or in good health (not recorded which).

The table lists this clonotype with a few counts. The chain combines TRBV12-3 or TRBV12-4 with TRBJ1-2; 8 positions match TRBD1. This CDR3 contains 17 residues. V lost 5 bases, J lost 1 base, and 12 bases stayed unmatched. CDR3 nucleotide sequence: TGTGCCAGCAGTCCCGGGGGGACAGGAGTAATTAACTATGGCTACACCTTC. It yields the protein CASSPGGTGVINYGYTF.

This chain connects TRBV5-1 to TRBJ2-5; no definite D call. This CDR3 is built from 17 residues. Trimming took 0 bases from V and 0 from J, leaving 15 bases between them. The germline gives CDR1 SGHRS, CDR2 YFSETQ. DNA of the CDR3: TGCGCCAGCAGCTTGGGACCGAACGCCTGGTACCAAGAGACCCAGTACTTC. Encoded protein: CASSLGPNAWYQETQYF. The full variable domain, in which reference TRBV5-1 and TRBJ2-5 provide the parts outside the CDR3, is KAGVTQTPRYLIKTRGQQVTLSCSPISGHRSVSWYQQTPGQGLQFLFEYFSETQRNKGNFPGRFSGRQFSNSRSEMNVSTLELGDSALYLCASSLGPNAWYQETQYFGPGTRLLVL.

The V call is TRBV7-8, the J call TRBJ1-2; D may be TRBD1 (6 bases). The CDR3 loop spans 15 amino acids. CDR1 SGHVS and CDR2 FQNEAQ come from the germline V gene. Trimming left V 5 bases short and J 7 bases short, with 20 bases between. The CDR3 reads CASSVGAGGSGGYTF. The CDR3, as DNA: TGTGCCAGCAGCGTCGGAGCGGGGGGCTCGGGTGGCTACACCTTC.

The chain uses TRBV19 and TRBJ1-1; D gene unclear. The V and J ends lost 8 bases and 1 base respectively, with 11 bases between them. The CDR3 consists of 13 residues. In germline, CDR1 is LNHDA, CDR2 SQIVND (reference sequence). Here the CDR3 reads CASSVGWNTEAFF. CDR3 nucleotide sequence: TGTGCCAGTTCTGTAGGGTGGAACACTGAAGCTTTCTTT.

This clonotype came up a few times. The chain employs TRBV12-3 or TRBV12-4 and TRBJ1-1; D gene uncertain. Trimming cost V 5 bases and J 8 bases, with 12 bases left between them. The CDR3 runs to 12 residues. CDR3 region: CASSPALGEAFF. In DNA form, the CDR3 reads TGTGCCAGCAGTCCCGCCCTGGGGGAAGCTTTCTTT.

The J gene is TRBJ2-3, the V gene TRBV9; either TRBD1 or TRBD2 may fit D (5 bases each). V was cut by 0 bases and J by 2 bases, with 10 bases left in between. The CDR3 has 15 residues. CDR1 is SGDLS and CDR2 is YYNGEE in the germline V gene. CDR3 amino acids: CASSVGGSNTDTQYF. As DNA, the CDR3 is TGTGCCAGCAGCGTAGGGGGGAGTAACACAGATACGCAGTATTTT.

In its sample, this clonotype was seen a few times. The chain carries TRBV2 and TRBJ1-5; D possibly corresponds to TRBD1 (5 bases). CDR1 SNHLY and CDR2 FYNNEI come from the germline V gene. This CDR3 region has 16 residues. V was cut by 6 bases and J by 6 bases, with 21 bases left in between. In DNA form, the CDR3 reads TGTGCCAGCAGCACCACAACAGGAGGGGCGCGTCAGCCCCAGCATTTT. Translation: CASSTTTGGARQPQHF.

This clonotype was recorded a few times. CDR3 sequence reads: CASSYMGGGANTGELFF. The CDR3 DNA reads as TGTGCCAGCAGTTATATGGGTGGGGGGGCGAACACCGGGGAGCTGTTTTTT. The chain uses TRBV12-3 or TRBV12-4 and TRBJ2-2; 7 nucleotides line up with TRBD2. There are 17 residues in the CDR3. V gave up 4 bases and J gave up 0 bases; unmatched junction bases: 8.

On this clonotype itself: A read error may account for a junction end that differs from germline. The chain couples TRBV5-1 to TRBJ2-5; 12 bases map to TRBD2. The germline gives CDR1 SGHRS, CDR2 YFSETQ. The CDR3 loop spans 18 amino acids. CDR3 DNA sequence: TGCGTCAGCAGCTTGGAACTAGCGGGGGGCCTTGGCCAAGAGACCCAGTACTTC. The encoded protein is CVSSLELAGGLGQETQYF.

V usage is TRBV29-1 and J usage is TRBJ1-3, with 9 bases identical to TRBD1. Germline CDR1 and CDR2: SQVTM and ANQGSEA. After removal of 4 bases from V and 1 base from J, the junction contained 5 bases not matched to a gene. The CDR3 is 15 residues long. CDR3 in DNA: TGCAGCGTTGGGTACAGGGGGCGGTCTGGAAACACCATATATTTT. Translating gives CSVGYRGRSGNTIYF.

This clonotype appeared a few times. The V gene is TRBV4-1, the J gene TRBJ2-5; D gene ambiguous. The CDR3 runs to 15 residues. Germline V gene data show CDR1 as MGHRA and CDR2 as YSYEKL. Trimming took off 0 bases at V and 4 bases at J, with 12 bases between the two ends. The CDR3 nucleotides are TGCGCCAGCAGCCAAGATGCAGGTTCGGGAGAGACCCAGTACTTC. Amino acids: CASSQDAGSGETQYF.

This clonotype appeared a few times. The V gene is TRBV29-1, the J gene TRBJ2-3, with TRBD2 matching 9 bases. The ends lost 4 bases at V and 7 bases at J; junction bases unmatched: 6. Germline CDR1 is SQVTM and CDR2 is ANQGSEA. CDR3 length: 13 amino acids. CDR3 protein: CSVVIAGANTQYF. The CDR3 coding sequence is TGCAGCGTTGTGATAGCGGGGGCAAATACGCAGTATTTT.

This clonotype was observed a handful of times. The chain employs TRBV20-1 and TRBJ1-5; perhaps TRBD1 as D (5 bases). CDR1 is DFQATT and CDR2 is SNEGSKA in the germline V gene (reference sequence). The CDR3 covers 14 residues. V dropped 0 bases and J dropped 5 bases, with 11 bases sitting between them. The CDR3 reads CSARDRQGHQPQHF. CDR3 coding DNA: TGCAGTGCTAGAGATCGTCAGGGCCATCAGCCCCAGCATTTT.

The V call is TRBV29-1, the J call TRBJ2-5; D perhaps matches TRBD1 (6 bases). Germline V lookup: CDR1 SQVTM, CDR2 ANQGSEA. V gave up 4 bases and J gave up 3 bases, with 15 bases separating them. This CDR3 has 14 amino acids. The CDR3 sequence is CSVGPPQGKETQYF. The CDR3 DNA reads as TGCAGCGTTGGGCCCCCGCAGGGGAAAGAGACCCAGTACTTC.

This clonotype came up many times. The genes are TRBV12-3 or TRBV12-4 and TRBJ1-3, with D unresolved. Trimming took off 2 bases at V and 7 bases at J, with 9 bases between the two ends. The CDR3 contains 13 residues. The CDR3 region has the DNA TGTGCCAGCAGTTTATCGACCATGAACACCATATATTTT. Amino acid sequence: CASSLSTMNTIYF.

This clonotype was seen repeatedly, ten times or more. The chain links TRBV29-1 to TRBJ2-2, with unresolved D. The CDR3 is 14 amino acids. Trimming removed 4 bases from V and 4 bases from J, with 13 bases in between. CDR1 SQVTM and CDR2 ANQGSEA come from the germline V gene. DNA of the CDR3: TGCAGCGTTGCGAACCTACGGAGCACCGGGGAGCTGTTTTTT. Its translation is CSVANLRSTGELFF.

At least ten counts were recorded for this clonotype. This sequence joins TRBV5-1 and TRBJ1-1; a possible D gene is TRBD1 (6 bases). The CDR3 loop spans 15 amino acids. The V and J ends lost 3 bases and 0 bases respectively, with 12 bases between them. The V gene's germline CDR1 is SGHRS and CDR2 YFSETQ. The CDR3 is CASSWETGLNTEAFF. The CDR3 nucleotides read TGCGCCAGCAGCTGGGAAACAGGGTTGAACACTGAAGCTTTCTTT. Variable domain in full (rest from reference TRBV5-1 and TRBJ1-1): KAGVTQTPRYLIKTRGQQVTLSCSPISGHRSVSWYQQTPGQGLQFLFEYFSETQRNKGNFPGRFSGRQFSNSRSEMNVSTLELGDSALYLCASSWETGLNTEAFFGQGTRLTVV.

The table lists this clonotype with a few counts. This chain uses TRBV6-1 with TRBJ2-5; possibly TRBD2 for D (6 bases). The V and J ends lost 7 bases and 4 bases respectively, with 16 bases between them. Germline CDR1 reads MNHNS; CDR2 reads SASEGT. The CDR3 totals 14 residues. In nucleotides, the CDR3 is TGTGCCAGCAACGAAGCTAGGGGAGGAGAGACCCAGTACTTC. Amino acid sequence: CASNEARGGETQYF.

Only a few counts were recorded for this clonotype. The chain carries TRBV10-3 and TRBJ2-7; D is perhaps TRBD1 (6 bases). The V gene's germline CDR1 is ENHRY and CDR2 SYGVKD. V was pared by 4 bases and J by 6 bases, with 13 bases between. The CDR3 has 13 residues. CDR3 DNA: TGTGCCATCAGTGTCACAGGGATGGGCGAGCAGTACGTC. It codes for CAISVTGMGEQYV.

This sequence joins TRBV3-1 and TRBJ1-5; D ambiguous. From germline, CDR1 is LGHDT and CDR2 YNNKEL (reference sequence). The V gene lost 4 bases and the J gene lost 0 bases, with 16 bases spanning the gap. The CDR3 runs to 17 residues. CDR3 nucleotides: TGTGCCAGCAGCCCTTTTGGGCTGGGTTATAGCAATCAGCCCCAGCATTTT. Translation gives CASSPFGLGYSNQPQHF.

The CDR3 bases are TGTGCCAGCAGTTTATCGGCCTTGGGGACCCAGTACTTC. It encodes CASSLSALGTQYF. This chain uses TRBV12-3 or TRBV12-4 with TRBJ2-5; D gene uncertain. The CDR3 sequence is 13 residues long. The ends were cut back, 2 bases at V and 7 bases at J, with 11 bases in the middle.

The chain employs TRBV5-5 and TRBJ1-5, with D tentatively TRBD1 (5 bases). The CDR3 has 14 residues. With 4 bases removed from V and 2 bases from J, the gap between germline ends came to 10 bases. The germline gives CDR1 SGHKS, CDR2 YYEKEE (reference sequence). CDR3 loop: CASSATGGNQPQHF. As DNA, the CDR3 is TGTGCCAGCAGCGCTACAGGAGGCAATCAGCCCCAGCATTTT. The full variable domain, in which reference TRBV5-5 and TRBJ1-5 provide the parts outside the CDR3, is DAGVTQSPTHLIKTRGQQVTLRCSPISGHKSVSWYQQVLGQGPQFIFQYYEKEERGRGNFPDRFSARQFPNYSSELNVNALLLGDSALYLCASSATGGNQPQHFGDGTRLSIL.

The chain links TRBV12-3 or TRBV12-4 to TRBJ2-6; TRBD2 matches 11 bases. Unmatched junction bases numbered 2, after V lost 1 base and J lost 0 bases. The CDR3 has 18 amino acids. CDR3 sequence: CASSLGLAGSSGANVLTF. In DNA form, the CDR3 reads TGTGCCAGCAGTTTAGGACTAGCGGGATCCTCTGGGGCCAACGTCCTGACTTTC.

Only a few counts were recorded for this clonotype. The CDR3 DNA follows: TGCAGTGCTAGAGGAGGGGCAGGGAGAGTGACCCAGTACTTC. Translated: CSARGGAGRVTQYF. V is TRBV20-1 and J is TRBJ2-5, with D perhaps given as TRBD1 or TRBD2 (5 bases each). Germline assignment: CDR1 DFQATT and CDR2 SNEGSKA (reference sequence). V was cut by 1 base and J by 7 bases, with 16 bases left in between. The CDR3 is 14 amino acids.

The table lists this clonotype with a few counts. This chain connects TRBV5-1 to TRBJ2-3; D gene uncertain. V gave up 3 bases and J gave up 1 base, with 9 bases separating them. The CDR3 totals 14 residues. Germline assignment: CDR1 SGHRS and CDR2 YFSETQ. The CDR3 sequence is CASSSGPGTDTQYF. The CDR3 nucleotides are TGCGCCAGCAGCTCCGGACCGGGCACAGATACGCAGTATTTT. The whole variable domain, remainder taken from reference TRBV5-1 and TRBJ2-3, is KAGVTQTPRYLIKTRGQQVTLSCSPISGHRSVSWYQQTPGQGLQFLFEYFSETQRNKGNFPGRFSGRQFSNSRSEMNVSTLELGDSALYLCASSSGPGTDTQYFGPGTRLTVL.

CDR3 coding DNA: TGTGCCAGCAGTCGACAGGGAGTAGTGGAGACCCAGTACTTC. This gives the protein CASSRQGVVETQYF. The chain joins TRBV6-1 to TRBJ2-5; 7 nucleotides line up with TRBD1. CDR3 size: 14 residues. V dropped 5 bases and J dropped 5; count of bases not matched to a gene: 8. CDR1 is MNHNS, CDR2 SASEGT, per germline.

This sequence joins TRBV12-3 or TRBV12-4 and TRBJ1-5; the D gene is possibly TRBD1 (5 bases). The CDR3 contains 14 residues. V lost 0 bases and J lost 4, with 7 bases in between. CDR3 bases: TGTGCCAGCAGTTTAGCGACAGAGAATCAGCCCCAGCATTTT. It is translated as CASSLATENQPQHF.

This clonotype appeared once. This may stem from a read error, because a much larger clone lies one nucleotide away. The chain uses TRBV5-1 and TRBJ1-1; 7 nucleotides match TRBD1. V shed 4 bases, J shed 1 base, and the junction held 4 bases outside the gene matches. The CDR3 is 14 amino acids. CDR1 SGHRS and CDR2 YFSETQ come from the germline V gene. This CDR3 is CASSAGQPNTEAFF. CDR3 coding DNA: TGCGCCAGCAGCGCGGGACAGCCGAACACTGAAGCTTTCTTT.

This clonotype was seen more than once but under ten times. This sequence joins TRBV6-2 or TRBV6-3 and TRBJ1-2; 9 nucleotides line up with TRBD1. The V segment lost 6 bases and the J segment 5 bases; nucleotides outside the gene matches: 13. This CDR3 contains 16 residues. The germline V gene has CDR1 MNHEY and CDR2 SVGEGT. CDR3 in amino acids: CASRSGQGMVLYGYTF. CDR3 sequence (DNA): TGTGCCAGCAGGAGCGGACAGGGGATGGTCCTTTATGGCTACACCTTC.

This sequence joins TRBV20-1 and TRBJ1-1; D remains ambiguous. Per the germline V gene, CDR1 is DFQATT and CDR2 is SNEGSKA (reference sequence). The V and J ends lost 6 bases and 3 bases respectively, with 17 bases between them. This CDR3 is built from 14 residues. This CDR3 is CSAGSGQSDTEAFF. CDR3 DNA: TGCAGTGCCGGAAGCGGCCAGAGTGACACTGAAGCTTTCTTT.